The 26 T cell receptor beta chains listed next were all sequenced from one sample in a study of shared clonotypes between healthy human individuals. The repertoire was sequenced with immunoSEQ multiplex PCR; TCRdb's copy has only in-frame clones and lacks some. The sample yields over 1.4 million clones, approximately 96% seen once. Sample: naive CD4+ T cells sorted from blood. Subset here: CD45RA+ positively selected. The receptors stem from a man aged 25 to 45 in good health.

The J gene is TRBJ1-1, the V gene TRBV28; D not resolved. This CDR3 contains 14 residues. The germline V gene has CDR1 MDHEN and CDR2 SYDVKM. V was trimmed by 2 bases and J by 4 bases, leaving 11 bases between them. The CDR3 reads CASSLDQAATEAFF. CDR3 nucleotide sequence: TGTGCCAGCAGTTTAGACCAGGCGGCCACTGAAGCTTTCTTT.

This clone was seen a single time. Other DNA variants within this sample encode the same CDR3. The J gene is TRBJ2-5, the V gene TRBV10-3; D not resolved. Per germline, CDR1 ENHRY and CDR2 SYGVKD. This CDR3 region has 12 residues. V lost 0 bases to trimming and J lost 4 bases, with 3 bases between them. The CDR3 spells CAISESRETQYF. CDR3 coding DNA: TGTGCCATCAGTGAGTCAAGAGAGACCCAGTACTTC.

The genes are TRBV10-3 and TRBJ2-1, with a tentative D call TRBD1 (6 bases). In germline, CDR1 is ENHRY, CDR2 SYGVKD. The CDR3 loop spans 17 amino acids. V was cut by 0 bases and J by 1 base, with 13 bases left in between. The CDR3 loop is CAISESRPRGSYNEQFF. The CDR3 nucleotides read TGTGCCATCAGTGAGTCGCGGCCTAGGGGGTCCTACAATGAGCAGTTCTTC.

J is TRBJ2-7 and V is TRBV18; 7 bases are shared with TRBD2. The CDR3 runs 16 residues. The germline V gene encodes CDR1 KGHSH and CDR2 LQKENI. The J segment lost 2 bases and the V segment lost 3 bases, leaving 10 bases of the junction unmatched. The DNA for the CDR3 is TGTGCCAGCTCACCGTACGGCGGGGGAGAGACCTACGAGCAGTACTTC. It codes for CASSPYGGGETYEQYF. Full variable domain (outside the CDR3, taken from reference TRBV18 and TRBJ2-7): NAGVMQNPRHLVRRRGQEARLRCSPMKGHSHVYWYRQLPEEGLKFMVYLQKENIIDESGMPKERFSAEFPKEGPSILRIQQVVRGDSAAYFCASSPYGGGETYEQYFGPGTRLTVT.

V is TRBV7-9 and J is TRBJ2-2, with TRBD1 identical over 8 bases. From germline, CDR1 is SEHNR and CDR2 FQNEAQ (reference sequence). Losses at the gene ends were 7 bases for V and 4 bases for J; bases not matched to a gene: 11. This CDR3 has 16 amino acids. CDR3 nucleotides: TGTGCCAGCACCACGTTAGGACAGGGATCCACCGGGGAGCTGTTTTTT. It translates to CASTTLGQGSTGELFF.

Concerning this clone: This specimen includes other DNA sequences encoding the same CDR3. The chain recombines TRBV29-1 with TRBJ2-5; D might be TRBD2 (6 bases). The CDR3 consists of 11 residues. Germline V gene data show CDR1 as SQVTM and CDR2 as ANQGSEA. V shed 4 bases and J shed 5 bases, with 8 bases lying between them. CDR3 nucleotide sequence: TGCAGCGTTGTACTAGCCGAGACCCAGTACTTC. Protein sequence: CSVVLAETQYF. The full variable domain, in which reference TRBV29-1 and TRBJ2-5 provide the parts outside the CDR3, is SAVISQKPSRDICQRGTSLTIQCQVDSQVTMMFWYRQQPGQSLTLIATANQGSEATYESGFVIDKFPISRPNLTFSTLTVSNMSPEDSSIYLCSVVLAETQYFGPGTRLLVL.

The chain recombines TRBV4-1 with TRBJ2-4, with 9 bases matching TRBD1. Trimming at V came to 0 bases and at J to 12 bases, leaving 15 bases not matched to a gene. Per the germline V gene, CDR1 is MGHRA and CDR2 is YSYEKL. The CDR3 covers 17 residues. This chain's CDR3 is CASSQEGNRGRRGTQYF. In DNA, the CDR3 is TGCGCCAGCAGCCAAGAGGGTAACAGGGGGCGCCGGGGGACTCAGTACTTC.

The V gene is TRBV7-9, the J gene TRBJ1-4, with no clear D. Germline assignment: CDR1 SEHNR and CDR2 FQNEAQ (reference sequence). The CDR3 consists of 13 residues. Trimming removed 1 base at V and 6 bases at J, with 6 bases between. CDR3 in amino acids: CASSLGGDEKLFF. The CDR3 bases are TGTGCCAGCAGCTTAGGCGGGGATGAAAAACTGTTTTTT.

The chain joins TRBV15 to TRBJ2-1, with a possible D match to TRBD1 (7 bases). Trimming cost V 9 bases and J 2 bases, with 17 bases left between them. Germline lookup yields CDR1 LNHNV and CDR2 YYDKDF (reference sequence). This CDR3 is built from 15 residues. The CDR3, as DNA: TGTGCCACTAGGAAAGGCAGGGGGGCCTACAATGAGCAGTTCTTC. It codes for CATRKGRGAYNEQFF.

This chain connects TRBV6-1 to TRBJ2-7, with 11 bases fitting TRBD2. Per germline, CDR1 MNHNS and CDR2 SASEGT. The CDR3 sequence is 15 residues long. J lost 2 bases, V lost 5 bases, and 5 bases had no gene match. The CDR3 nucleotides are TGTGCCAGCAGTCTAGGGACTAGCGGAACCTACGAGCAGTACTTC. It specifies CASSLGTSGTYEQYF.

This rearrangement joins TRBV5-8 to TRBJ2-7; 7 bases align to TRBD2. Germline V gene lookup returns CDR1 SGHTS and CDR2 YDEGEE. CDR3 length: 17 amino acids. With 4 bases clipped from V and 2 bases from J, the junction kept 15 bases outside the gene matches. The CDR3 region has the DNA TGTGCCAGCAGCAAACACTGGGTGCGGGAGCGGGCCTACGAGCAGTACTTC. Translating gives CASSKHWVRERAYEQYF.

This clone was seen only once. The V and J genes are TRBV5-1 and TRBJ2-5, with 11 bases lining up with TRBD2. After removal of 3 bases from V and 1 base from J, the junction contained 5 bases not matched to a gene. CDR3 length: 16 amino acids. CDR1 SGHRS and CDR2 YFSETQ come from the germline V gene. The CDR3 here is CASSSMTSGIQETQYF. CDR3 nucleotide sequence: TGCGCCAGCAGCTCGATGACTAGCGGGATCCAAGAGACCCAGTACTTC.

The chain links TRBV6-1 to TRBJ2-7; 8 nucleotides match TRBD2. The germline gives CDR1 MNHNS, CDR2 SASEGT. V was clipped by 6 bases and J by 5 bases; unmatched bases: 6. The CDR3 length is 13 residues. In DNA, the CDR3 is TGTGCCAGCAGACCCCCGGGAGGGGACGAGCAGTACTTC. This codes for CASRPPGGDEQYF.

The V call is TRBV19, the J call TRBJ2-4; TRBD2 is a possible D gene (5 bases). The V and J ends lost 5 bases and 6 bases respectively, with 14 bases between them. The CDR3 covers 14 residues. Germline lookup yields CDR1 LNHDA and CDR2 SQIVND (reference sequence). The CDR3 bases are TGTGCCAGTAGTCCGCGGGTGAAGGGAAACATTCAGTACTTC. Translated: CASSPRVKGNIQYF.

The chain is built from TRBV7-8 and TRBJ2-5; D is possibly TRBD1 (5 bases). Germline-derived CDR1 and CDR2 are SGHVS and FQNEAQ. The length of the CDR3 is 16 residues. The germline V and J ends were trimmed by 3 bases and 4 bases, with 18 bases remaining between them. Here the CDR3 reads CASSFEQTGVGETQYF. Here the CDR3 DNA reads TGTGCCAGCAGCTTTGAGCAAACAGGCGTCGGAGAGACCCAGTACTTC. The whole variable domain, remainder taken from reference TRBV7-8 and TRBJ2-5, is GAGVSQSPRYKVAKRGQDVALRCDPISGHVSLFWYQQALGQGPEFLTYFQNEAQLDKSGLPSDRFFAERPEGSVSTLKIQRTQQEDSAVYLCASSFEQTGVGETQYFGPGTRLLVL.

Details on this clone: Other DNA sequences in the sample encode the same CDR3. The chain recombines TRBV5-1 with TRBJ2-3; 10 bases match TRBD2. Germline CDR1 and CDR2: SGHRS and YFSETQ. V trimming: 3 bases; J trimming: 0 bases; junction bases outside the gene matches: 4. This CDR3 region has 16 residues. The CDR3 DNA sequence: TGCGCCAGCAGCTCCGGACTAGCGGTTAGCACAGATACGCAGTATTTT. Translated, it gives CASSSGLAVSTDTQYF. Using reference TRBV5-1 and TRBJ2-3 for the parts outside the CDR3, the full variable domain is KAGVTQTPRYLIKTRGQQVTLSCSPISGHRSVSWYQQTPGQGLQFLFEYFSETQRNKGNFPGRFSGRQFSNSRSEMNVSTLELGDSALYLCASSSGLAVSTDTQYFGPGTRLTVL.

V and J are TRBV25-1 and TRBJ1-1, with 9 bases fitting TRBD1. The length of the CDR3 is 13 residues. The germline V gene encodes CDR1 MGHDK and CDR2 SYGVNS. V shed 5 bases, J shed 5 bases, and the junction held 3 bases outside the gene matches. The CDR3 sequence is CASSRQGVTEAFF. CDR3 DNA: TGTGCCAGCAGTAGACAGGGGGTAACTGAAGCTTTCTTT.

The rearrangement joins TRBV30 to TRBJ2-7; 8 positions match TRBD2. V lost 2 bases to trimming and J lost 3 bases; unmatched junction nucleotides: 6. Per germline, CDR1 GTSNPN and CDR2 SVGIG (reference sequence). The CDR3 contains 14 residues. Written as DNA, the CDR3 is TGTGCCTGGAGTATGGAGACTAGCGTCTACGAGCAGTACTTC. It encodes CAWSMETSVYEQYF. Looking up the rest from reference TRBV30 and TRBJ2-7 gives the full variable domain: SQTIHQWPATLVQPVGSPLSLECTVEGTSNPNLYWYRQAAGRGLQLLFYSVGIGQISSEVPQNLSASRPQDRQFILSSKKLLLSDSGFYLCAWSMETSVYEQYFGPGTRLTVT.

The chain uses TRBV11-1 and TRBJ2-7; 13 positions match TRBD2. The junction had 7 bases not matched to a gene; V was cut back by 5 bases and J by 9 bases. The CDR3 extends over 14 amino acids. The germline gives CDR1 SGHAT, CDR2 FQDESV (reference sequence). The CDR3: CASSRTSGSRVQYF. The CDR3 DNA reads TGTGCCAGCAGCCGGACTAGCGGGAGTCGTGTGCAGTACTTC.

The chain is built from TRBV11-2 and TRBJ1-1; possible D gene TRBD1, 5 bases. The ends were cut back, 1 base at V and 5 bases at J, with 14 bases in the middle. The CDR3 is made up of 15 amino acids. Germline V CDR1 and CDR2: SGHAT, FQNNGV. The CDR3 sequence: CASSLAATVGTEAFF. The CDR3 DNA reads TGTGCCAGCAGCTTAGCCGCGACAGTAGGGACTGAAGCTTTCTTT. The variable domain in full, with the rest retrieved from reference TRBV11-2 and TRBJ1-1, is EAGVAQSPRYKIIEKRQSVAFWCNPISGHATLYWYQQILGQGPKLLIQFQNNGVVDDSQLPKDRFSAERLKGVDSTLKIQPAKLEDSAVYLCASSLAATVGTEAFFGQGTRLTVV.

This clone has only a few counts. This chain uses TRBV7-3 with TRBJ2-2; D is undetermined. V was trimmed by 3 bases and J by 3 bases, leaving 8 bases between them. CDR3 length: 14 amino acids. In germline, CDR1 is SGHTA, CDR2 FQGTGA. CDR3 coding DNA: TGTGCCAGCAGCTTTGTCCGGGACACCGGGGAGCTGTTTTTT. Translated, it gives CASSFVRDTGELFF.

J is TRBJ1-2 and V is TRBV2, with a possible D match to TRBD1 (5 bases). The CDR3 contains 13 residues. The V end lost 6 bases, the J end lost 1 base, and 9 bases lay between the germline ends. Germline CDR1 is SNHLY and CDR2 is FYNNEI. Written as DNA, the CDR3 is TGTGCCAGCAGAGGAGACAGTAACTATGGCTACACCTTC. It encodes CASRGDSNYGYTF.

The chain joins TRBV29-1 to TRBJ1-2; D uncertain. Between the trimmed V and J ends, which lost 0 bases and 1 base, there was a span of 15 bases. In germline, CDR1 is SQVTM, CDR2 ANQGSEA. This CDR3 has 16 amino acids. The CDR3 region is CSVEDLRAYVNYGYTF. The DNA for the CDR3 is TGCAGCGTTGAAGATCTTAGGGCATATGTTAACTATGGCTACACCTTC.

The rearrangement uses TRBV7-9 and TRBJ2-7; 11 bases are shared with TRBD2. The CDR3 extends over 15 amino acids. Germline-derived CDR1 and CDR2 are SEHNR and FQNEAQ (reference sequence). With 1 base clipped from V and 4 bases from J, the junction kept 3 bases outside the gene matches. DNA for the CDR3: TGTGCCAGCAGCTTAGACACTAGCGGGAGATACGAGCAGTACTTC. This codes for CASSLDTSGRYEQYF.

J is TRBJ2-5 and V is TRBV27; 12 bases are a match to TRBD2. The CDR3 spans 16 residues. With V trimmed by 6 bases and J by 8 bases, 13 bases remained unmatched. CDR1 is MNHEY, CDR2 SMNVEV, per germline (reference sequence). CDR3 loop: CASRLGTSGLGATQYF. In nucleotides, the CDR3 is TGTGCCAGCAGACTTGGGACTAGCGGGCTCGGTGCCACCCAGTACTTC.

This rearrangement joins TRBV5-1 to TRBJ2-2, with 12 bases fitting TRBD2. CDR1 is SGHRS, CDR2 YFSETQ, per germline. The V and J ends lost 0 bases and 6 bases, in that order; junction bases with no gene match: 6. The CDR3 spans 17 residues. CDR3 in DNA: TGCGCCAGCAGCTTGGCGGCGACTAGCGGGAGTCCCGGGGAGCTGTTTTTT. Residues: CASSLAATSGSPGELFF.